The 9 T cell receptor beta chains listed next were all sequenced from one sample in a study of T cell responses to AZD1222 COVID-19 vaccine. Data came from immunoSEQ multiplex PCR; TCRdb stores just in-frame clones and leaves some out. The sample includes fewer than 150,000 clones, roughly nine tenths of them seen just once. The sample here was peripheral blood, taken 28 days after the second AZD1222 dose. These receptors all stem from an adult who received the AZD1222 COVID-19 vaccine.

This clone was found once. This chain joins TRBV20-1 and TRBJ2-1, with D perhaps TRBD1 or TRBD2 (5 bases each). Trimming took 3 bases from V and 5 from J, leaving 14 bases between them. Germline V gene lookup returns CDR1 DFQATT and CDR2 SNEGSKA (reference sequence). This CDR3 spans 14 amino acids. The CDR3 coding sequence is TGCAGTGCTAGTCCGGGACGCAGCAACAATGAGCAGTTCTTC. Protein product: CSASPGRSNNEQFF.

This clone has just one count. The genes are TRBV6-5 and TRBJ1-4; D is unresolved. There are 14 residues in the CDR3. V was clipped by 4 bases and J by 8 bases, with 14 bases between them. Looked up from germline, CDR1 is MNHEY and CDR2 is SVGAGI. CDR3 region: CASSSGLWGEKLFF. The CDR3 coding sequence is TGTGCCAGCAGTTCGGGTCTTTGGGGAGAAAAACTGTTTTTT.

V usage is TRBV14 and J usage is TRBJ1-1, with D unresolved. Deletions cut 4 bases from V and 6 bases from J, with 9 bases between. In germline, CDR1 is SGHDN, CDR2 FVKESK. This CDR3 is built from 12 residues. CDR3 loop: CASSPRVAEAFF. Written as DNA, the CDR3 is TGTGCCAGCAGCCCCCGGGTGGCTGAAGCTTTCTTT.

The rearrangement links TRBV20-1 to TRBJ1-2; D not certain. The germline CDR1 and CDR2 sequences are DFQATT and SNEGSKA (reference sequence). Trimming took 7 bases from V and 1 from J, leaving 4 bases between them. The length of the CDR3 is 10 residues. The CDR3 is CSVYNYGYTF. CDR3 sequence (DNA): TGCAGTGTTTATAACTATGGCTACACCTTC.

This clone showed up just a few times. Other DNA sequences in this sample translate to the same CDR3. This chain links TRBV3-1 (or the pseudogene TRBV3-2) with TRBJ1-4; tentatively, D is TRBD1 (5 bases). The CDR3 runs to 14 residues. In germline, CDR1 is LGHDT, CDR2 YNNKEL (reference sequence). V dropped 4 bases and J dropped 3 bases, with 9 bases sitting between them. The CDR3 sequence is CASSPRGSNEKLFF. CDR3 bases: TGTGCCAGCAGCCCCCGGGGGTCTAATGAAAAACTGTTTTTT.

The genes are TRBV19 and TRBJ2-3, with 10 positions matching TRBD2. With V trimmed by 3 bases and J by 5 bases, 11 bases remained unmatched. This CDR3 has 17 amino acids. CDR1 and CDR2 from the germline V gene are LNHDA and SQIVND (reference sequence). The CDR3 spells CASSIYTSGGAGDTQYF. The CDR3 bases are TGTGCCAGTAGTATCTATACGAGCGGGGGGGCTGGAGATACGCAGTATTTT. Looking up the rest from reference TRBV19 and TRBJ2-3 gives the full variable domain: DGGITQSPKYLFRKEGQNVTLSCEQNLNHDAMYWYRQDPGQGLRLIYYSQIVNDFQKGDIAEGYSVSREKKESFPLTVTSAQKNPTAFYLCASSIYTSGGAGDTQYFGPGTRLTVL.

The J gene is TRBJ1-5, the V gene TRBV3-1 (or the pseudogene TRBV3-2); D not certain. V was cut by 0 bases and J by 9 bases, with 9 bases left in between. Germline assignment: CDR1 LGHDT and CDR2 YNNKEL (reference sequence). The CDR3 spans 13 residues. CDR3 DNA: TGTGCCAGCAGCCAAGATCCTGCTCGGCCCCAGCATTTT. Encoded protein: CASSQDPARPQHF.

This chain links TRBV5-1 with TRBJ1-2, with a possible D match to TRBD1 (5 bases). The CDR3 sequence is 16 residues long. Germline CDR1 and CDR2: SGHRS and YFSETQ. The V gene lost 1 base and the J gene lost 6 bases, with 19 bases spanning the gap. CDR3 amino acids: CASSLQYLGQDNGYTF. The CDR3 DNA is TGCGCCAGCAGCTTGCAATATTTGGGGCAGGATAATGGCTACACCTTC.

The chain has TRBV19 and TRBJ2-7; no reliable D call. V dropped 6 bases and J dropped 5 bases, with 8 bases sitting between them. Germline V gene data show CDR1 as LNHDA and CDR2 as SQIVND (reference sequence). CDR3 length equals 11 residues. Written as DNA, the CDR3 is TGTGCCAGTAGGCTAGACGACGAGCAGTACTTC. Translated, it gives CASRLDDEQYF.